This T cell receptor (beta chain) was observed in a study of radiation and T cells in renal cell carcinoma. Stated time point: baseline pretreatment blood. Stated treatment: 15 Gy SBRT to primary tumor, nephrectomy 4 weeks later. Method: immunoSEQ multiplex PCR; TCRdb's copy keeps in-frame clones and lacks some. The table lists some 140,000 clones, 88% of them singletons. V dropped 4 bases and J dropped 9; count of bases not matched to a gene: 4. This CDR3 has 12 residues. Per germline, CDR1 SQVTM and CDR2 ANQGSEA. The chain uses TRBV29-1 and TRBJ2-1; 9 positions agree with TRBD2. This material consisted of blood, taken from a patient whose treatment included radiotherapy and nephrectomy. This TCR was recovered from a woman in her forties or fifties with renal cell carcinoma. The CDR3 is CSVGGGATEQFF. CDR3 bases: TGCAGCGTTGGCGGGGGGGCTACTGAGCAGTTCTTC.